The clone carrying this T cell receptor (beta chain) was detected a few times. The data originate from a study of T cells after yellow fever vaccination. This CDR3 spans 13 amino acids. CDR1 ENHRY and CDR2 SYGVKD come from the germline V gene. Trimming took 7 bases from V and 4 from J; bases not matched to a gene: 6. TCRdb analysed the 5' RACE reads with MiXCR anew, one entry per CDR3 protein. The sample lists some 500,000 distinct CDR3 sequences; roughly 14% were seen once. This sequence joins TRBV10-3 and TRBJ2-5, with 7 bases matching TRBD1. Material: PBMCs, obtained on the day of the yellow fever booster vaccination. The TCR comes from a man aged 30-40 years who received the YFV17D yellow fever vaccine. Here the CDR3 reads CAITSGQRETQYF. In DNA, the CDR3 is TGTGCCATCACCTCGGGACAGCGAGAGACCCAGTACTTC.